Following are 14 T cell receptor beta chains from one sample sequenced in a study of T cell responses to AZD1222 COVID-19 vaccine. The table came from immunoSEQ multiplex PCR; TCRdb's copy has only in-frame clones and leaves some out. Found here are 100,000 to 150,000 clones, 89% of them singletons; the top ten hold 1.5% to 1.7%. This material consisted of peripheral blood, taken on day 0 of AZD1222 vaccination. The source is an adult in good health.

The sample holds a few counts of this clone. The chain carries TRBV28 and TRBJ2-7; the D call may be TRBD1 or TRBD2 (5 bases each). Germline assignment: CDR1 MDHEN and CDR2 SYDVKM. V lost 3 bases and J lost 0, with 12 bases in between. The CDR3 extends over 15 amino acids. CDR3 amino acids: CASSFRGARSYEQYF. CDR3 sequence (DNA): TGTGCCAGCAGTTTTAGAGGGGCTCGCTCCTACGAGCAGTACTTC.

The V call is TRBV19, the J call TRBJ1-2; D is possibly TRBD1 (5 bases). Per germline, CDR1 LNHDA and CDR2 SQIVND (reference sequence). The CDR3 runs 13 residues. Trimming shortened V by 5 bases and J by 5 bases, and 12 bases separated the two germline ends. DNA of the CDR3: TGTGCCAGTAGTCGGGGGTATGGGTATGGCTACACCTTC. Amino acids: CASSRGYGYGYTF.

This rearrangement joins TRBV23-1 to TRBJ2-7; D unresolved. TRBV23-1 is an ORF; its function is uncertain. V was cut by 8 bases and J by 7 bases, with 12 bases left in between. CDR3 length: 11 residues. CDR3 sequence reads: CASLPAEEQYF. The DNA of the CDR3 is TGCGCCAGCCTCCCTGCTGAGGAGCAGTACTTC.

The gene calls are TRBV24-1 and TRBJ2-5; no definite D call. Trimming removed 1 base from V and 6 bases from J, with 2 bases in between. Germline lookup yields CDR1 KGHDR and CDR2 SFDVKD. CDR3 length equals 11 residues. DNA of the CDR3: TGTGCCACCAGTGATTTCCAGACCCAGTACTTC. Protein product: CATSDFQTQYF.

The CDR3 DNA reads TGTGCCAGCAGTGGTTCCCTAGGCAATGAGCAGTTCTTC. The encoded protein is CASSGSLGNEQFF. The chain recombines TRBV12-3 or TRBV12-4 with TRBJ2-1; D call uncertain. V was pared by 5 bases and J by 6 bases, with 11 bases between. The CDR3 sequence is 13 residues long.

The rearrangement links TRBV7-2 to TRBJ1-1; D might be TRBD1 (6 bases). This CDR3 comprises 13 residues. CDR1 is SGHTA, CDR2 FQGNSA, per germline. Trimming pared 5 bases from V and 2 bases from J, leaving 9 bases between. The CDR3 sequence: CASSKDSNTEAFF. CDR3 sequence (DNA): TGTGCCAGCAGCAAGGACAGCAACACTGAAGCTTTCTTT.

This chain uses TRBV25-1 with TRBJ1-1; D might be TRBD1 (6 bases). CDR1 MGHDK and CDR2 SYGVNS come from the germline V gene. This CDR3 spans 14 amino acids. The germline V and J ends were trimmed by 3 bases and 0 bases, with 8 bases remaining between them. This CDR3 is CASSDQGMNTEAFF. The CDR3 coding sequence is TGTGCCAGCAGTGATCAGGGGATGAACACTGAAGCTTTCTTT.

The genes are TRBV7-2 and TRBJ2-3; 9 bases agree with TRBD2. This CDR3 comprises 16 residues. The germline gives CDR1 SGHTA, CDR2 FQGNSA. With V trimmed by 3 bases and J by 2 bases, 6 bases remained unmatched. The CDR3 region is CASSFLSGSVTDTQYF. The CDR3 DNA reads TGTGCCAGCAGCTTCCTTAGCGGGAGTGTCACAGATACGCAGTATTTT.

V and J are TRBV2 and TRBJ2-7, with 8 bases fitting TRBD2. V lost 4 bases, J lost 6 bases, and 5 bases stayed unmatched. Germline lookup yields CDR1 SNHLY and CDR2 FYNNEI. CDR3 length: 13 residues. The CDR3 DNA is TGTGCCAGCAGTGTGGGACTAGTGGCCGAGCAGTACTTC. Protein product: CASSVGLVAEQYF.

The rearrangement links TRBV24-1 to TRBJ1-2; 7 bases align to TRBD1. Trimming at V came to 6 bases and at J to 8 bases, leaving 11 bases not matched to a gene. The germline CDR1 and CDR2 sequences are KGHDR and SFDVKD. The CDR3 covers 14 residues. CDR3 DNA sequence: TGTGCCACCAGTAGGGGCAGGGGGATTGGAGGCTACACCTTC. As protein: CATSRGRGIGGYTF.

The V and J genes are TRBV7-9 and TRBJ1-1, with 7 bases aligning to TRBD1. The CDR3 is 15 amino acids. V lost 0 bases to trimming and J lost 3 bases; unmatched junction nucleotides: 4. In germline, CDR1 is SEHNR, CDR2 FQNEAQ (reference sequence). CDR3 loop: CASSLAPGGHTEAFF. The CDR3 DNA is TGTGCCAGCAGCTTAGCGCCAGGGGGTCACACTGAAGCTTTCTTT.

This chain joins TRBV10-3 and TRBJ2-7; 7 bases agree with TRBD1. From germline, CDR1 is ENHRY and CDR2 SYGVKD. CDR3 size: 16 residues. V was clipped by 3 bases and J by 5 bases; unmatched bases: 13. The CDR3, as DNA: TGTGCCATCAGTGAAGGTTTCCCCGACAGGGCCCACGAGCAGTACTTC. It is translated as CAISEGFPDRAHEQYF.

This chain uses TRBV18 with TRBJ2-1, with D possibly matching TRBD2 (6 bases). The V gene lost 0 bases and the J gene lost 4 bases, with 10 bases spanning the gap. The CDR3 loop spans 15 amino acids. The germline V gene has CDR1 KGHSH and CDR2 LQKENI. CDR3 nucleotide sequence: TGTGCCAGCTCACCACCGGAGGGAGTATACAATGAGCAGTTCTTC. Protein: CASSPPEGVYNEQFF. The full variable domain, rest sourced from reference TRBV18 and TRBJ2-1, is NAGVMQNPRHLVRRRGQEARLRCSPMKGHSHVYWYRQLPEEGLKFMVYLQKENIIDESGMPKERFSAEFPKEGPSILRIQQVVRGDSAAYFCASSPPEGVYNEQFFGPGTRLTVL.

The chain employs TRBV5-4 and TRBJ2-7; D tentatively reads TRBD1 or TRBD2 (5 bases each). CDR1 and CDR2 from the germline V gene are SGHNT and YYREEE (reference sequence). The V end lost 0 bases, the J end lost 1 base, and 11 bases lay between the germline ends. This CDR3 spans 15 amino acids. CDR3: CASSLGDHFSYEQYF. CDR3 nucleotides: TGTGCCAGCAGCTTGGGGGACCACTTTTCCTACGAGCAGTACTTC.